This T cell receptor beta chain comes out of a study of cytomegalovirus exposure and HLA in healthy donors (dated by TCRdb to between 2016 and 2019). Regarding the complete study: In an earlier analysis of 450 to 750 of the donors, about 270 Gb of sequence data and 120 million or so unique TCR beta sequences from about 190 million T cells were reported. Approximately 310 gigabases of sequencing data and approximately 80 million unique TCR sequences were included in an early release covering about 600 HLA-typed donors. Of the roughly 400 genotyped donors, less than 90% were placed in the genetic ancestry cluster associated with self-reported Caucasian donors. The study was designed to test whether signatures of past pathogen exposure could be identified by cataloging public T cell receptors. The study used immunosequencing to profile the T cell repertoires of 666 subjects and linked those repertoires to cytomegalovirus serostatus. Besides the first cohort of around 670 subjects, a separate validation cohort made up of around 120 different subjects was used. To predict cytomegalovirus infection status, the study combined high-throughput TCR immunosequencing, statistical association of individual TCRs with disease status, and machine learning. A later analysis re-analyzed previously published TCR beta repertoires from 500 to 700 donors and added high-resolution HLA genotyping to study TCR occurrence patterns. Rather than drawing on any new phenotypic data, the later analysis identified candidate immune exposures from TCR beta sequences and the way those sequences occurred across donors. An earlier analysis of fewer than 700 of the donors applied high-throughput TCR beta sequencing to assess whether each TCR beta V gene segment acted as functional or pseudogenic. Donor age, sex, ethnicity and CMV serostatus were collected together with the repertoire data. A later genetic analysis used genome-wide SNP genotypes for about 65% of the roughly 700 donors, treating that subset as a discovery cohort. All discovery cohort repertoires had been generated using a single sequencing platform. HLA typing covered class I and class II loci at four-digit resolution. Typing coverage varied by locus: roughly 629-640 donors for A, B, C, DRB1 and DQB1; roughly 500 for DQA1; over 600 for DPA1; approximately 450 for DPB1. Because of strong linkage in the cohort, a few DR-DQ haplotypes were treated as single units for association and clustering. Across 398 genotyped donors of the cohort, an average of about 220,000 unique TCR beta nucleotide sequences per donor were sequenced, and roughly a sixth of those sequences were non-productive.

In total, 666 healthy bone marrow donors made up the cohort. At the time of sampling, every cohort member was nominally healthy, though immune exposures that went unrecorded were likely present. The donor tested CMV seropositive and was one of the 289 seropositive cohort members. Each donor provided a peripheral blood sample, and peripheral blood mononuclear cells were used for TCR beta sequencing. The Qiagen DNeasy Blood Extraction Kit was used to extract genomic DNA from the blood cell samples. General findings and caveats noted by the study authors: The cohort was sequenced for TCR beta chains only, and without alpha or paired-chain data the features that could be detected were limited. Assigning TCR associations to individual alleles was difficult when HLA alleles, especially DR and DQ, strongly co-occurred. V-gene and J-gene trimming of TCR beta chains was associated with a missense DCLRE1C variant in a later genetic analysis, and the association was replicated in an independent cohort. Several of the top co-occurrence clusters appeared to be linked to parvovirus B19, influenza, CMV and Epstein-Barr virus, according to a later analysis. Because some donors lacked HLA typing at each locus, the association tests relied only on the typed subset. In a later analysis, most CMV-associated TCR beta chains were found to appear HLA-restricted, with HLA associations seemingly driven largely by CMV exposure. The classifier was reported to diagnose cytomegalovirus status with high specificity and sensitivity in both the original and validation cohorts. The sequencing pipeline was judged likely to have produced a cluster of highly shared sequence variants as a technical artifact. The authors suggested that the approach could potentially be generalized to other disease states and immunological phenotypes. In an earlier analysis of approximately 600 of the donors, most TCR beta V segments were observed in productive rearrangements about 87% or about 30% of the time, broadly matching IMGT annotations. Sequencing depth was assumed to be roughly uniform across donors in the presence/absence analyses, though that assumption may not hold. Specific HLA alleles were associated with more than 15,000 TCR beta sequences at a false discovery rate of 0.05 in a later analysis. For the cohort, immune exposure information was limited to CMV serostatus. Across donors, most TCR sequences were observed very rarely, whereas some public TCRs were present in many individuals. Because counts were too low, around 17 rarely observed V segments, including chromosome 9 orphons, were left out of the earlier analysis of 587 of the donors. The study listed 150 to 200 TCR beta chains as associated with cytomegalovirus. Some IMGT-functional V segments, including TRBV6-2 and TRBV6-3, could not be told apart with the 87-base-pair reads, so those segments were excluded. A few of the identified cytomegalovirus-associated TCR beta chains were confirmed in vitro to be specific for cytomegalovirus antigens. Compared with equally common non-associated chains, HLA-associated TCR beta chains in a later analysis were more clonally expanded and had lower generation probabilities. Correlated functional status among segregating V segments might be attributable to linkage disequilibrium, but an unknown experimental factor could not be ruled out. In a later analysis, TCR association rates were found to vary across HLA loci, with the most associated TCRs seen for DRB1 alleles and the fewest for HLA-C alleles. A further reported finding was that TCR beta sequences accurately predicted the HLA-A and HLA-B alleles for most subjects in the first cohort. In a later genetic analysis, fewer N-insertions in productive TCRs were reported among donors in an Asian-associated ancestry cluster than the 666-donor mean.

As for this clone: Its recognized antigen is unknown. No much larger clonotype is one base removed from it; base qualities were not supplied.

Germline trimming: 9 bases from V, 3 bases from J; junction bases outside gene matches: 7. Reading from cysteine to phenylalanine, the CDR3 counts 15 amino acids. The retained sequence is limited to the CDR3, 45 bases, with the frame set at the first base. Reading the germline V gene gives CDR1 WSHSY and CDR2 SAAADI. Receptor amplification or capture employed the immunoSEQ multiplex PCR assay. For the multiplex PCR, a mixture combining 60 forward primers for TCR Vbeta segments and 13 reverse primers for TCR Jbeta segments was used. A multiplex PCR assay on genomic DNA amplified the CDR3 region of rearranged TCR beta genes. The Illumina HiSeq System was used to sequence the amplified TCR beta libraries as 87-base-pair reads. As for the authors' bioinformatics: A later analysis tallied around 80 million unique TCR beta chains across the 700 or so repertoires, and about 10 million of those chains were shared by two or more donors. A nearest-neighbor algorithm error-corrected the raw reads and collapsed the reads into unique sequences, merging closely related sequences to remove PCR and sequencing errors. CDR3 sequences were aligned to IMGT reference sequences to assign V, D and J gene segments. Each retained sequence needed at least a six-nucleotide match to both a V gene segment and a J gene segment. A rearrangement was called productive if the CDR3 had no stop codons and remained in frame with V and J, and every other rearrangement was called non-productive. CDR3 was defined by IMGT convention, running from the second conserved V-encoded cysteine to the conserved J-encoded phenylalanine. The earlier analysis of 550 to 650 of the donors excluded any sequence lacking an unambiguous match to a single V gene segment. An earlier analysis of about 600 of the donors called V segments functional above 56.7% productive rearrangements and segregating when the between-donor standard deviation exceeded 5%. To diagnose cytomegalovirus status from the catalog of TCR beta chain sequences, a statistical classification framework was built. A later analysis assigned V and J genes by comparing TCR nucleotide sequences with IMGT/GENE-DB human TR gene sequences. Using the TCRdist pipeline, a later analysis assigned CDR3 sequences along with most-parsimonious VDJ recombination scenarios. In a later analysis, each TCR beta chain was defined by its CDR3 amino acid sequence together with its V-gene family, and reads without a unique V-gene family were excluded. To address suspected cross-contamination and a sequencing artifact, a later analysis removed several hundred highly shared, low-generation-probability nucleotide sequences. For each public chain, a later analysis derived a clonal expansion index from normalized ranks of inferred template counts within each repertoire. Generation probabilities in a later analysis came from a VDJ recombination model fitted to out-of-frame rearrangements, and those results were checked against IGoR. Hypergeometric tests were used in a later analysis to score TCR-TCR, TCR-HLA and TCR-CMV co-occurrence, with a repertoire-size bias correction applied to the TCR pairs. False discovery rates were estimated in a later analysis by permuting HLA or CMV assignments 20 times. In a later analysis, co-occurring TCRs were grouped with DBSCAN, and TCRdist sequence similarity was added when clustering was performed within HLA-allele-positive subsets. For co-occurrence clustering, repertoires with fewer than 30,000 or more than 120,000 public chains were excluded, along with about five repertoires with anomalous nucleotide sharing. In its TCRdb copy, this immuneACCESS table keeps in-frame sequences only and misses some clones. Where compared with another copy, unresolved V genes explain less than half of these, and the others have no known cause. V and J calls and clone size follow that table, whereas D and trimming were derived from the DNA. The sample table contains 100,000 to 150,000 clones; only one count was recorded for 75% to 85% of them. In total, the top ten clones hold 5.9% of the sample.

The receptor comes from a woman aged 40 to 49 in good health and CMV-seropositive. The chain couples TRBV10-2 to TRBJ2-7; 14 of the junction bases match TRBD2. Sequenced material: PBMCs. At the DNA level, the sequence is TGCGCCAGTCAAAGACTAGCGGGAGGGCTCTACGAGCAGTACTTC. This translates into CASQRLAGGLYEQYF.